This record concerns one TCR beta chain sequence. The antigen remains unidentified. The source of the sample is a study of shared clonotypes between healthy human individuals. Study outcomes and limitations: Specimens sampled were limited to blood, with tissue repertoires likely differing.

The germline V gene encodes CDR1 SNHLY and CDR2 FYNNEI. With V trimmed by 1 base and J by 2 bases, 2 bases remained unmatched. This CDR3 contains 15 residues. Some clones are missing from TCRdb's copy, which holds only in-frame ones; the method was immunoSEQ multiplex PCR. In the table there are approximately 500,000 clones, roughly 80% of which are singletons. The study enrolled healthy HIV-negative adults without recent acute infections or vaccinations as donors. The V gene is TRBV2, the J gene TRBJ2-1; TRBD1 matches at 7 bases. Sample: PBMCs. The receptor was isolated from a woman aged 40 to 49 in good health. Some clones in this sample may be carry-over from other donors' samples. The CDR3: CASSEGQGPYNEQFF. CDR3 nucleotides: TGTGCCAGCAGTGAAGGACAGGGACCCTACAATGAGCAGTTCTTC.